The clone carrying this TCR beta chain was detected once. This sample is drawn from a study of technical replicates of blood from several donors. V was shortened by 2 bases and J by 0 bases, with 7 bases between the two germline ends. The germline V gene has CDR1 MDHEN and CDR2 SYDVKM. There are 14 residues in the CDR3. The table came from immunoSEQ multiplex PCR; TCRdb's copy has only in-frame clones and leaves some out. Here the sample spans approximately 70,000 clones, roughly 90% being singletons. The V gene is TRBV28, the J gene TRBJ1-1; TRBD1 might be the D (5 bases). This receptor was identified in a human donor in good health. The sequenced sample consisted of T cells isolated from PBMCs. CDR3 amino acids: CASSLGGMNTEAFF. DNA for the CDR3: TGTGCCAGCAGTTTAGGGGGGATGAACACTGAAGCTTTCTTT.